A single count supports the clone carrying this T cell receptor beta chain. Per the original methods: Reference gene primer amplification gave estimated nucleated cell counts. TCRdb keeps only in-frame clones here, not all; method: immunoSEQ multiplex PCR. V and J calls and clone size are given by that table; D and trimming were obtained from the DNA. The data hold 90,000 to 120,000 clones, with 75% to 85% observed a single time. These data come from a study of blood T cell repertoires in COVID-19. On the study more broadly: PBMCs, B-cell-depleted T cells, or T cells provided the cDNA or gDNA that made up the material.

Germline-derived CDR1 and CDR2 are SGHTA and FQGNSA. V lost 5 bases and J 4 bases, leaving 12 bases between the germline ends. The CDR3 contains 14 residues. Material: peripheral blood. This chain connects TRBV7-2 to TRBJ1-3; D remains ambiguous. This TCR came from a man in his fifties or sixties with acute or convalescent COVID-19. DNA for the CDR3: TGTGCCAGCAGCCGGGGATATGACGGAAACACCATATATTTT. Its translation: CASSRGYDGNTIYF.